These 16 T cell receptor beta chains came from one sample sequenced in a study of a mutant IDH1 vaccine in newly diagnosed glioma. Generated by immunoSEQ multiplex PCR, the TCRdb table keeps only in-frame clones and is missing some. The repertoire has some 33,000 clones, around four fifths of them found once; the top ten carry about 10%. These receptors' targets are unknown. Time point indicated: week 35, safety follow-up. Vaccinated patients received 300 ug of mutant IDH1 20-mer peptide per dose, with topical imiquimod. The sample was PBMCs, taken from a glioma patient whose treatment included an IDH1 peptide vaccine. These receptors were collected from a woman aged 40 to 50 with glioma.

The chain carries TRBV5-1 and TRBJ2-5; 9 bases fit TRBD2. Germline-derived CDR1 and CDR2 are SGHRS and YFSETQ. Germline trimming cut 0 bases from V and 2 bases from J; bases unmatched to any gene: 11. This CDR3 spans 18 amino acids. CDR3 DNA: TGCGCCAGCAGCTTGGGGGTCTTAGCGGGGGACCGACAAGAGACCCAGTACTTC. The encoded protein is CASSLGVLAGDRQETQYF.

This clone was found once. DNA of the CDR3: TGTGCCAGCAGCCCGAGGACTAGCGGGGGGGCAGCAGATACGCAGTATTTT. Translated, it gives CASSPRTSGGAADTQYF. J is TRBJ2-3 and V is TRBV9, with 15 bases aligning to TRBD2. This CDR3 spans 17 amino acids. The germline V gene encodes CDR1 SGDLS and CDR2 YYNGEE. Unmatched junction bases numbered 7, after V lost 4 bases and J lost 4 bases.

V and J are TRBV7-9 and TRBJ2-5; D gene uncertain. The V gene lost 5 bases and the J gene lost 5 bases, with 12 bases spanning the gap. CDR3 size: 13 residues. Germline lookup yields CDR1 SEHNR and CDR2 FQNEAQ (reference sequence). The CDR3 is CASSKEVVETQYF. CDR3 in DNA: TGTGCCAGCAGCAAAGAGGTTGTGGAGACCCAGTACTTC.

This rearrangement joins TRBV5-5 to TRBJ2-2, with 8 bases fitting TRBD2. There are 16 residues in the CDR3. V lost 0 bases, J lost 5 bases, and 6 bases stayed unmatched. CDR1 SGHKS and CDR2 YYEKEE come from the germline V gene (reference sequence). CDR3 nucleotide sequence: TGTGCCAGCAGCTTGGAACGGGGGGGCCGGACCGGGGAGCTGTTTTTT. It codes for CASSLERGGRTGELFF.

The chain combines TRBV19 with TRBJ1-5, with D perhaps TRBD1 (5 bases). This CDR3 has 18 amino acids. Germline CDR1 LNHDA, CDR2 SQIVND (reference sequence). V gave up 4 bases and J gave up 3 bases, with 22 bases separating them. CDR3 sequence: CASSTISHTGASNQPQHF. The CDR3 bases are TGTGCCAGTAGTACGATAAGTCACACCGGGGCCTCCAATCAGCCCCAGCATTTT.

This chain links TRBV11-2 with TRBJ1-5; D perhaps matches TRBD1 (5 bases). V lost 5 bases and J lost 0, with 11 bases in between. CDR1 and CDR2 (germline): SGHAT, FQNNGV. The CDR3 covers 15 residues. The CDR3: CASSAGTYSNQPQHF. The CDR3 nucleotides read TGTGCCAGCAGCGCCGGGACTTATAGCAATCAGCCCCAGCATTTT.

The chain couples TRBV6-1 to TRBJ1-2; D unclear. The CDR3 runs 14 residues. Trimming left V 2 bases short and J 4 bases short, with 11 bases between. CDR1 is MNHNS and CDR2 is SASEGT in the germline V gene. CDR3: CASSEMLGTYGYTF. In DNA, the CDR3 is TGTGCCAGCAGTGAAATGCTGGGCACCTATGGCTACACCTTC.

This chain uses TRBV27 with TRBJ1-1; unclear D gene. Germline CDR1 and CDR2: MNHEY and SMNVEV (reference sequence). The CDR3 totals 13 residues. Trimming removed 4 bases at V and 1 base at J, with 7 bases between. CDR3 bases: TGTGCCAGCAGTTGGTCAGGGAACACTGAAGCTTTCTTT. Its translation: CASSWSGNTEAFF.

This chain joins TRBV18 and TRBJ1-2; D is ambiguous. The V and J ends lost 2 bases and 5 bases respectively, with 15 bases between them. This CDR3 has 15 amino acids. CDR1 KGHSH and CDR2 LQKENI come from the germline V gene. DNA of the CDR3: TGTGCCAGCTCACCAACTATCCCCAGTGAATATGGCTACACCTTC. Translation: CASSPTIPSEYGYTF.

V is TRBV6-6 and J is TRBJ2-2, with a tentative D call TRBD1 (6 bases). The CDR3 runs 14 residues. V lost 8 bases to trimming and J lost 0 bases, with 10 bases between them. Per germline, CDR1 MNHNY and CDR2 SVGAGI (reference sequence). The CDR3 here is CASGQFANTGELFF. CDR3 DNA: TGTGCCAGCGGACAGTTCGCGAACACCGGGGAGCTGTTTTTT.

V and J are TRBV19 and TRBJ2-5; possibly TRBD1 or TRBD2 for D (5 bases each). There are 18 residues in the CDR3. With 2 bases removed from V and 5 bases from J, the gap between germline ends came to 24 bases. From germline, CDR1 is LNHDA and CDR2 SQIVND (reference sequence). DNA of the CDR3: TGTGCCAGTAGTATACCCGAATCCGGGACGCTTCGTTCGGAGACCCAGTACTTC. This sequence encodes CASSIPESGTLRSETQYF.

The rearrangement uses TRBV7-9 and TRBJ2-1, with D perhaps TRBD1 (6 bases). Trimming shortened V by 5 bases and J by 7 bases, and 15 bases separated the two germline ends. This CDR3 has 14 amino acids. Germline CDR1 is SEHNR and CDR2 is FQNEAQ (reference sequence). The CDR3 bases are TGTGCCAGCAGCCTCCCCGGACAGAGGAATGAGCAGTTCTTC. This encodes CASSLPGQRNEQFF. Variable domain in full (rest from reference TRBV7-9 and TRBJ2-1): DTGVSQNPRHKITKRGQNVTFRCDPISEHNRLYWYRQTLGQGPEFLTYFQNEAQLEKSRLLSDRFSAERPKGSFSTLEIQRTEQGDSAMYLCASSLPGQRNEQFFGPGTRLTVL.

This chain uses TRBV7-5 with TRBJ2-7; no DNA check was done on the table's D call, TRBD1. TRBV7-5 is deemed a pseudogene. This CDR3 comprises 15 residues. The CDR3 DNA reads TGTGCCAGAAGCTTAGCCGGGACAGTTCTCTACGAGCAGTACTTC. Protein product: CARSLAGTVLYEQYF.

The chain has TRBV19 and TRBJ2-1; D call uncertain. The V gene lost 3 bases and the J gene lost 3 bases, with 6 bases spanning the gap. In germline, CDR1 is LNHDA, CDR2 SQIVND (reference sequence). The CDR3 is 13 amino acids. CDR3 sequence reads: CASSIGRYNEQFF. In DNA, the CDR3 is TGTGCCAGTAGTATCGGCCGCTACAATGAGCAGTTCTTC.

The genes are TRBV15 and TRBJ1-1; 8 bases align to TRBD1. CDR3 length: 17 residues. Unmatched junction bases numbered 12, after V lost 5 bases and J lost 1 base. From germline, CDR1 is LNHNV and CDR2 YYDKDF (reference sequence). The CDR3 sequence is CATSGRTGKTPNTEAFF. The CDR3 DNA reads as TGTGCCACCAGCGGAAGGACAGGGAAGACCCCGAACACTGAAGCTTTCTTT. The full variable domain, rest sourced from reference TRBV15 and TRBJ1-1, is DAMVIQNPRYQVTQFGKPVTLSCSQTLNHNVMYWYQQKSSQAPKLLFHYYDKDFNNEADTPDNFQSRRPNTSFCFLDIRSPGLGDTAMYLCATSGRTGKTPNTEAFFGQGTRLTVV.

The chain employs TRBV6-6 and TRBJ1-1, with D uncertain. This CDR3 spans 12 amino acids. V was clipped by 5 bases and J by 5 bases, with 9 bases between them. Per germline, CDR1 MNHNY and CDR2 SVGAGI (reference sequence). The CDR3, as DNA: TGTGCCAGCAGTATCCGGGGTACTGAAGCTTTCTTT. It encodes CASSIRGTEAFF.